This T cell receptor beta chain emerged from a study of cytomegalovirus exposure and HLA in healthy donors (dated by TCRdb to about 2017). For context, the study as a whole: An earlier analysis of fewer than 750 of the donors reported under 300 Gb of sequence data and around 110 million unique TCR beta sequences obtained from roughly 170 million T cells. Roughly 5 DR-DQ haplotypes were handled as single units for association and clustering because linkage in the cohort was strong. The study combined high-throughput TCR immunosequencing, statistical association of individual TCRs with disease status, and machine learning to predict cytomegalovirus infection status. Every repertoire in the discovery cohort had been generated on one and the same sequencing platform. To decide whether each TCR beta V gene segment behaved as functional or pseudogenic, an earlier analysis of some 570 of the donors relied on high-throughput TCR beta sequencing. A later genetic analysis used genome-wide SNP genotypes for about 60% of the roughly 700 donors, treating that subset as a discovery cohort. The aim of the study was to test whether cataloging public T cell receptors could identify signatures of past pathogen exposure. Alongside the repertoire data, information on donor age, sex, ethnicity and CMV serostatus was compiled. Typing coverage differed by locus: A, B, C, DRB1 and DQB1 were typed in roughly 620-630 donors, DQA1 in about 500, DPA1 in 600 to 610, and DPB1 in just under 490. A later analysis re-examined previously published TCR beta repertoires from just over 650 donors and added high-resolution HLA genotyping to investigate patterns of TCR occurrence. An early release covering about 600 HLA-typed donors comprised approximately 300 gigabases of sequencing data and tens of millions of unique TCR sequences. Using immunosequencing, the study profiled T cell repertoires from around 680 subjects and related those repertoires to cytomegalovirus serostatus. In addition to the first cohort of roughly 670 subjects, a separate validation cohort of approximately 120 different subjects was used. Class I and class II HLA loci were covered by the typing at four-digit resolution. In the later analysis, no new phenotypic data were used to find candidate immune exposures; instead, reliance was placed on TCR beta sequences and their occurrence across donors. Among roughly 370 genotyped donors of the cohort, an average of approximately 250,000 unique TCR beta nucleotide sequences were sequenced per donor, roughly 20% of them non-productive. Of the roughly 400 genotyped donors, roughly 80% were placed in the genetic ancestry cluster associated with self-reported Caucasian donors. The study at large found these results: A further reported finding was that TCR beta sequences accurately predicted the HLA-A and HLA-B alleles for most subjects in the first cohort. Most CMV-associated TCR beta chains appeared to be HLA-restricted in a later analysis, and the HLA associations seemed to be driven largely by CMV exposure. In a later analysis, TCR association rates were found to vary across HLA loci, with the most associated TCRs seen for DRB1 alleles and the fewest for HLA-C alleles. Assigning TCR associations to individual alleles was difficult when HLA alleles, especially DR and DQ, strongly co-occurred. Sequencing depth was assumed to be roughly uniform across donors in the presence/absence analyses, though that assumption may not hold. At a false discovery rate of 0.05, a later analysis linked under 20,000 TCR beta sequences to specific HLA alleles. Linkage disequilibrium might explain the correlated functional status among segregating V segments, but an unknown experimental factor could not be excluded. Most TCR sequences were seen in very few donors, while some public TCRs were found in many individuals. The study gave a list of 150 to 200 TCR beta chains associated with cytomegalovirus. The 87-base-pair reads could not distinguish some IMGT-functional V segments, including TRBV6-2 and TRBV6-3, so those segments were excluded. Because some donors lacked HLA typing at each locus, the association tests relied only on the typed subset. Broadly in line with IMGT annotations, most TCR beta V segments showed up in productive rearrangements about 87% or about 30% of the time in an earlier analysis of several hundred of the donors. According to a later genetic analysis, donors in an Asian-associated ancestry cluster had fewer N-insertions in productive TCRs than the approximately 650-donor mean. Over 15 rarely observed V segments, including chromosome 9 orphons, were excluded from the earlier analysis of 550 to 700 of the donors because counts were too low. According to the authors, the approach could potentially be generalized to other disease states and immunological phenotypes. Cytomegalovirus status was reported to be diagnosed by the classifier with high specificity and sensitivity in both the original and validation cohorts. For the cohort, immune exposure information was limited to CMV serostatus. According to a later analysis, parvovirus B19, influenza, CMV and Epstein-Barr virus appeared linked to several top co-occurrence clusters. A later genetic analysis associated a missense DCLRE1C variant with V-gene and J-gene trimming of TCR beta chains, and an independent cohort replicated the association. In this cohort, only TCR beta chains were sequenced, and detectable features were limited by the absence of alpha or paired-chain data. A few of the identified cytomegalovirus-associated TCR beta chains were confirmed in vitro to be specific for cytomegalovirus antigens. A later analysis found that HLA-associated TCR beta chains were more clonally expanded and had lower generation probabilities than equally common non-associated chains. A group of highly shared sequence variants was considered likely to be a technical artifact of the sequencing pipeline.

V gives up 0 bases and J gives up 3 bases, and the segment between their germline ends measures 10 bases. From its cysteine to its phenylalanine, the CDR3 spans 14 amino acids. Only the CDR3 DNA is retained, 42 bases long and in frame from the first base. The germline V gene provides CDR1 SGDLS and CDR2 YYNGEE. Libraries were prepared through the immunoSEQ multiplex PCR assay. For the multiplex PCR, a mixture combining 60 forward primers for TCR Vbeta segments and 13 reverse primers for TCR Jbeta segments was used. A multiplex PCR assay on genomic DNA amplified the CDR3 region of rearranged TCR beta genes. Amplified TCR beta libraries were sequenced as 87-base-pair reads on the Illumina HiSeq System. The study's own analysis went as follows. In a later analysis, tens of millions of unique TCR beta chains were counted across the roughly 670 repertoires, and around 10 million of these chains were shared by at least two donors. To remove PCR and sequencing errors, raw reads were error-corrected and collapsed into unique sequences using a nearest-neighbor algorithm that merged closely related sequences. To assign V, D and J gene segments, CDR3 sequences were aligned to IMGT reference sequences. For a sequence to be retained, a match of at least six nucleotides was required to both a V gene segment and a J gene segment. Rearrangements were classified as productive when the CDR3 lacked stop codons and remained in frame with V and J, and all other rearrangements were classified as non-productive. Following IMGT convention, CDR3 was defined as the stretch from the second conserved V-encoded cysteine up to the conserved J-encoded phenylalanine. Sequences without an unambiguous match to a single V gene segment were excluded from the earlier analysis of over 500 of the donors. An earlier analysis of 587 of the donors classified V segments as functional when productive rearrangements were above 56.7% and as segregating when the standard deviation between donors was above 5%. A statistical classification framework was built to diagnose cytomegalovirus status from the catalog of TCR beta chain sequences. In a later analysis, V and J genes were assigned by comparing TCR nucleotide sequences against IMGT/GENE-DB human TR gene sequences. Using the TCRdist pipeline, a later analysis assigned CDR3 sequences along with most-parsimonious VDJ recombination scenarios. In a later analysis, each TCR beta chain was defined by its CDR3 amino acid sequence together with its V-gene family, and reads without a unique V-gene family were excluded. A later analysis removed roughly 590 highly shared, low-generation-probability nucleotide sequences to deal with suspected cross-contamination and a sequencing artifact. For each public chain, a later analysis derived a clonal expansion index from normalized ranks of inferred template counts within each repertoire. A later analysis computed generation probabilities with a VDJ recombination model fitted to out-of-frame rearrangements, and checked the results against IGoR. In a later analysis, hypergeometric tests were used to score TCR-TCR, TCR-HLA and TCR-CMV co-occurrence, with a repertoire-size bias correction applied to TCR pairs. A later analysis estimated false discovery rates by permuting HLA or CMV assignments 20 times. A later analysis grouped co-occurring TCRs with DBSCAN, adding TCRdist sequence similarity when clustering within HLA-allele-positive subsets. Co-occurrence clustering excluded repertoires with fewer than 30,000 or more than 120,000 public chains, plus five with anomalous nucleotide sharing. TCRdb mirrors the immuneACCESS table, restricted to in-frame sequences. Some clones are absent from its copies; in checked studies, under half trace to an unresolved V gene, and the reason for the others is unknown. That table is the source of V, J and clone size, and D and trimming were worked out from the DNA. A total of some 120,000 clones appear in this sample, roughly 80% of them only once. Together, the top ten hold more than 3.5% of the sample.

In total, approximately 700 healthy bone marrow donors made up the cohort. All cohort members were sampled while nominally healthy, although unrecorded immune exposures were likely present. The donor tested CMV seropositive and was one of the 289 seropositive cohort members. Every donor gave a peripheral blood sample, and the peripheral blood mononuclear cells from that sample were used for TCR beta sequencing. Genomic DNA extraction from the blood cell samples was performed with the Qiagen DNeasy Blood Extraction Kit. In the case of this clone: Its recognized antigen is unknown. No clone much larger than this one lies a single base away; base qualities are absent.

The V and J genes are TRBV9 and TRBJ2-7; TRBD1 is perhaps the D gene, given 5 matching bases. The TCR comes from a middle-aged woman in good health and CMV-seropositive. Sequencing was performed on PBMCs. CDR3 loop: CASSVDGRDYEQYF. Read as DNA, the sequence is TGTGCCAGCAGCGTAGATGGCAGGGACTACGAGCAGTACTTC.